This TCR beta chain was identified during a study of Graves' ophthalmopathy and Graves' hyperthyroidism. About the research overall: At the time of initial diagnosis and before any treatment, peripheral blood was collected. Overall study findings and caveats: Also, most clonotypes expanded in the thyroid above 0.001 frequency appeared in blood.

For repertoire sequencing, the TCR beta CDR3 regions were amplified from RNA transcripts. RT-PCR in the first round used HTBI primers; a second-round multiplex PCR followed. In TCRdb, the multiplex PCR reads were re-called with MiXCR into one record per CDR3 protein. The data contain a few hundred thousand distinct CDR3 sequences, around 18% of them singletons. Ten or more counts support this clonotype. Its antigen is unknown. None of the included patients had other autoimmune diseases, uncontrolled infections, pregnancy or lactation, as these led to exclusion. The diagnosis combined clinical symptoms, thyroxine, TRAb, thyroid ultrasound and orbital computed tomography scans. The sequence derives from a woman between 18 and 29 years old with Graves' ophthalmopathy. Material for sequencing was peripheral blood.

The DNA of the CDR3 is TGTGCCAGCAGTTCGACGGAGGTCTATGGCTACACCTTC. This codes for CASSSTEVYGYTF. The chain uses TRBV12-3 or TRBV12-4 and TRBJ1-2; D gene ambiguous. Between the trimmed V and J ends, which lost 4 bases and 4 bases, there was a span of 10 bases. CDR3 size: 13 residues.